What follows are 9 T cell receptor beta chains derived from one specimen sequenced in a study of Ad26.COV2.S vaccination and SARS-CoV-2 variants. Only in-frame clones appear in the TCRdb table, and some are missing; sequencing was by immunoSEQ multiplex PCR. The repertoire holds around 320,000 clones, with around 86% as singletons. Treatment in this sample: over 15 received Ad26.COV2.S at low or high dose, single or two shots; about five received placebo; per-sample allocation not given. Sampling happened 63 days after the first vaccine or placebo injection. The sequences come from peripheral blood, collected in a trial of Ad26.COV2.S vaccine versus placebo. The receptors stem from a person aged 18-65 years who received the Ad26.COV2.S COVID-19 vaccine or a placebo.

The rearrangement links TRBV7-8 to TRBJ1-6, with D uncertain. The V gene lost 1 base and the J gene lost 10 bases, with 2 bases spanning the gap. The CDR3 loop spans 11 amino acids. The V gene's germline CDR1 is SGHVS and CDR2 FQNEAQ. This CDR3 is CASSLGSPLHF. CDR3 in DNA: TGTGCCAGCAGCTTAGGATCACCCCTCCACTTT.

V gene TRBV6-5 combines with J gene TRBJ1-2, with D possibly being TRBD1 (6 bases). The CDR3 sequence is 11 residues long. Trimming took 6 bases from V and 10 from J, leaving 12 bases between them. CDR1 is MNHEY, CDR2 SVGAGI, per germline. The CDR3 is CASRLQGDYTF. The DNA for the CDR3 is TGTGCCAGCAGACTACAGGGAGACTACACCTTC.

The chain recombines TRBV11-2 with TRBJ2-5; 9 nucleotides agree with TRBD2. Germline lookup yields CDR1 SGHAT and CDR2 FQNNGV. This CDR3 spans 15 amino acids. V trimming: 5 bases; J trimming: 5 bases; junction bases outside the gene matches: 9. The DNA of the CDR3 is TGTGCCAGCAGCCCTTGGCGGGGGGGCCGGGAGACCCAGTACTTC. Protein product: CASSPWRGGRETQYF.

The chain has TRBV12-5 and TRBJ2-1, with 10 bases aligning to TRBD2. V gave up 5 bases and J gave up 9 bases; unmatched junction bases: 4. CDR1 and CDR2 from the germline V gene are LGHNT and FRNRAP. CDR3 size: 13 residues. CDR3 protein: CASGSGGAGEQFF. CDR3 coding DNA: TGTGCTAGTGGTAGCGGGGGGGCCGGTGAGCAGTTCTTC.

The chain has TRBV7-6 and TRBJ1-3; no clear D gene. The CDR3 has 15 residues. V was pared by 7 bases and J by 3 bases, with 16 bases between. The V gene's germline CDR1 is SGHVS and CDR2 FNYEAQ. The CDR3 here is CASTRTAILGNTIYF. The CDR3 region has the DNA TGTGCCAGCACCCGGACCGCGATCCTTGGAAACACCATATATTTT.

The genes are TRBV19 and TRBJ1-3; D gene unclear. The V end was cut by 4 bases, the J end by 4 bases, with 2 bases between. This CDR3 has 11 amino acids. From germline, CDR1 is LNHDA and CDR2 SQIVND (reference sequence). The CDR3 coding sequence is TGTGCCAGTAGTACGGGAAACACCATATATTTT. Residues: CASSTGNTIYF. Supplemented by reference TRBV19 and TRBJ1-3, the full variable domain reads DGGITQSPKYLFRKEGQNVTLSCEQNLNHDAMYWYRQDPGQGLRLIYYSQIVNDFQKGDIAEGYSVSREKKESFPLTVTSAQKNPTAFYLCASSTGNTIYFGEGSWLTVV.

The V call is TRBV9, the J call TRBJ2-1; 9 bases agree with TRBD2. V was clipped by 4 bases and J by 4 bases; unmatched bases: 9. This CDR3 is 16 amino acids long. Germline loops: CDR1 SGDLS, CDR2 YYNGEE. The CDR3 sequence: CASSPLGSGGYNEQFF. CDR3 bases: TGTGCCAGCAGCCCCCTGGGTAGCGGGGGATACAATGAGCAGTTCTTC.

This clone was seen only once. The chain carries TRBV10-3 and TRBJ1-1; 10 bases are shared with TRBD1. This CDR3 is 15 amino acids long. After removal of 7 bases from V and 1 base from J, the junction contained 6 bases not matched to a gene. Germline CDR1 ENHRY, CDR2 SYGVKD. This chain's CDR3 is CAIMVGTGANTEAFF. For the CDR3, the DNA is TGTGCCATCATGGTTGGGACAGGGGCGAACACTGAAGCTTTCTTT.

In its sample, this clone was seen a few times. The V call is TRBV11-2, the J call TRBJ2-7; D might be TRBD2 (6 bases). Germline V lookup: CDR1 SGHAT, CDR2 FQNNGV. CDR3 size: 15 residues. With 3 bases removed from V and 2 bases from J, the gap between germline ends came to 14 bases. CDR3 nucleotides: TGTGCCAGCAGCTTGGTAGCGGCGGGACCCTACGAGCAGTACTTC. It codes for CASSLVAAGPYEQYF.